These 32 T cell receptor beta chains were all obtained from the same sample, sequenced in a study of response to subunit inactivated influenza vaccine. Using its own MiXCR run on the RT-PCR reads, TCRdb lists one record per CDR3 protein. The repertoire includes 600,000 to 700,000 distinct CDR3 sequences, around 15% of them detected once, and about 7.4% sits in the top ten. Here the sequenced sample was PBMCs from blood, taken 14 to 15 days before vaccination. These receptors all come from a man in his forties or fifties who received an inactivated influenza vaccine.

This clonotype was counted many times. This chain connects TRBV10-3 to TRBJ2-4; 7 bases are a match to TRBD1. This CDR3 region has 16 residues. J lost 0 bases, V lost 3 bases, and 5 bases had no gene match. Germline assignment: CDR1 ENHRY and CDR2 SYGVKD. CDR3 amino acids: CAISETGTVAKNIQYF. DNA of the CDR3: TGTGCCATCAGTGAAACCGGGACAGTAGCCAAAAACATTCAGTACTTC.

This clonotype was detected ten times or more. The V gene is TRBV7-8, the J gene TRBJ2-1, with D unclear. Per the germline V gene, CDR1 is SGHVS and CDR2 is FQNEAQ. V lost 4 bases and J lost 9, with 13 bases in between. The CDR3 contains 13 residues. CDR3 sequence (DNA): TGTGCCAGCAGCTCAATAGAGAGAGGTGAGCAGTTCTTC. It specifies CASSSIERGEQFF.

This clonotype was found a few times. The chain employs TRBV7-2 and TRBJ2-7, with D hard to call. This CDR3 has 14 amino acids. The V end lost 5 bases, the J end lost 7 bases, and 18 bases lay between the germline ends. CDR1 SGHTA and CDR2 FQGNSA come from the germline V gene. The chain's CDR3 is CASSAIGGVAEQYF. CDR3 coding DNA: TGTGCCAGCAGCGCTATCGGCGGAGTGGCTGAGCAGTACTTC.

This clonotype was found a few times. The gene calls are TRBV4-2 and TRBJ2-1; 8 bases agree with TRBD1. The trim removed 4 bases at V and 8 bases at J, leaving 13 bases unmatched. Germline assignment: CDR1 LGHNA and CDR2 YNFKEQ. The CDR3 is 16 amino acids. For the CDR3, the DNA is TGTGCCAGCAGCCTGGTGGCCGGGACAGGCGAGGATGAGCAGTTCTTC. Translating gives CASSLVAGTGEDEQFF.

In its sample, this clonotype was seen a few times. The gene calls are TRBV12-3 or TRBV12-4 and TRBJ2-1, with D maybe TRBD2 (5 bases). The length of the CDR3 is 15 residues. V lost 2 bases and J 3 bases, leaving 11 bases between the germline ends. The CDR3 DNA reads TGTGCCAGCAGTTTAAGCGGTCTCGACTACAATGAGCAGTTCTTC. Translated: CASSLSGLDYNEQFF.

The rearrangement joins TRBV30 to TRBJ2-7; maybe TRBD2 (6 bases). Germline lookup yields CDR1 GTSNPN and CDR2 SVGIG (reference sequence). The CDR3 consists of 12 residues. V dropped 5 bases and J dropped 2 bases, with 10 bases sitting between them. The CDR3 protein is CAWGTFTYEQYF. The DNA for the CDR3 is TGTGCCTGGGGGACTTTCACCTACGAGCAGTACTTC.

V and J are TRBV6-1 and TRBJ2-2; 7 nucleotides agree with TRBD1. In germline, CDR1 is MNHNS, CDR2 SASEGT. V shed 6 bases, J shed 7 bases, and the junction held 20 bases outside the gene matches. The CDR3 sequence is 18 residues long. The CDR3 DNA follows: TGTGCCAGCAGCCCAGGCGGACTCGCAGGGGGTAACGGCGGGGAGCTGTTTTTT. Protein: CASSPGGLAGGNGGELFF.

This chain connects TRBV5-1 to TRBJ2-1; D call uncertain. Per germline, CDR1 SGHRS and CDR2 YFSETQ. V dropped 6 bases and J dropped 6 bases, with 22 bases sitting between them. CDR3 length equals 16 residues. The CDR3 DNA reads as TGCGCCAGCACCCCCCCGTGGGCTAGTCTTTGCAATGAGCAGTTCTTC. Its protein product is CASTPPWASLCNEQFF.

This clonotype was observed many times. V usage is TRBV20-1 and J usage is TRBJ1-1, with D maybe TRBD1 (6 bases). Germline-derived CDR1 and CDR2 are DFQATT and SNEGSKA (reference sequence). V was clipped by 0 bases and J by 5 bases, with 13 bases between them. This CDR3 comprises 14 residues. The CDR3 region is CSAREGALRTEAFF. The DNA of the CDR3 is TGCAGTGCTAGAGAGGGGGCCCTCCGGACTGAAGCTTTCTTT.

This clonotype was picked up many times. The gene calls are TRBV5-1 and TRBJ2-3, with D unclear. The V gene's germline CDR1 is SGHRS and CDR2 YFSETQ. V lost 0 bases to trimming and J lost 6 bases, with 11 bases between them. The CDR3 runs to 14 residues. CDR3 coding DNA: TGCGCCAGCAGCTTGGACGCGCCGGGTGATACGCAGTATTTT. This codes for CASSLDAPGDTQYF.

This rearrangement joins TRBV7-6 to TRBJ1-4; weak D call: TRBD1 (5 bases). The V and J ends lost 5 bases and 8 bases respectively, with 15 bases between them. CDR1 and CDR2 from the germline V gene are SGHVS and FNYEAQ. There are 14 residues in the CDR3. CDR3: CASSPEAGNEKLFF. As DNA, the CDR3 is TGTGCCAGCAGCCCCGAGGCAGGGAACGAAAAACTGTTTTTT.

There are many counts of this clonotype. The CDR3 protein is CASSLDGAGTEAFF. CDR3 bases: TGTGCCAGCAGTTTAGACGGGGCAGGGACTGAAGCTTTCTTT. The genes are TRBV12-3 or TRBV12-4 and TRBJ1-1; D is possibly TRBD1 (5 bases). Trimming removed 1 base from V and 5 bases from J, with 11 bases in between. CDR3 length: 14 residues.

A few counts support this clonotype. This chain joins TRBV5-1 and TRBJ2-5; 11 bases fit TRBD2. Germline CDR1 reads SGHRS; CDR2 reads YFSETQ. Germline trimming cut 2 bases from V and 5 bases from J; bases unmatched to any gene: 5. The CDR3 consists of 15 residues. This CDR3 reads CASSLLAGAWETQYF. CDR3 in DNA: TGCGCCAGCAGCTTACTAGCGGGAGCTTGGGAGACCCAGTACTTC.

In its sample, this clonotype was seen many times. V usage is TRBV28 and J usage is TRBJ2-1; possibly TRBD2 for D (6 bases). Germline lookup yields CDR1 MDHEN and CDR2 SYDVKM. This CDR3 is built from 14 residues. V was pared by 7 bases and J by 2 bases, with 12 bases between. The CDR3 is CASTGRPTYNEQFF. CDR3 nucleotides: TGTGCCAGCACAGGGAGGCCCACCTACAATGAGCAGTTCTTC.

The genes are TRBV20-1 and TRBJ2-3; perhaps TRBD1 as D (5 bases). Trimming shortened V by 5 bases and J by 1 base, and 13 bases separated the two germline ends. Germline V lookup: CDR1 DFQATT, CDR2 SNEGSKA (reference sequence). CDR3 length: 14 amino acids. The CDR3 is CSALKGAGTDTQYF. In nucleotides, the CDR3 is TGCAGTGCTCTAAAAGGGGCCGGCACAGATACGCAGTATTTT.

Remarks on this clonotype: Since no conserved phenylalanine or tryptophan closes the CDR3, a read error is the likely cause. The V call is TRBV7-2, the J call TRBJ2-7; 9 nucleotides align to TRBD2. Germline V lookup: CDR1 SGHTA, CDR2 FQGNSA. CDR3 length equals 15 residues. With 1 base clipped from V and 4 bases from J, the junction kept 5 bases outside the gene matches. CDR3 sequence reads: CASSLGGGRVYEQYL. DNA of the CDR3: TGTGCCAGCAGCTTAGGGGGCGGGAGGGTGTACGAGCAGTACTTG.

This clonotype was observed a few times. The V and J genes are TRBV2 and TRBJ2-4, with D unresolved. Trimming took 6 bases from V and 9 from J, leaving 15 bases between them. The CDR3 is made up of 13 amino acids. Germline V gene lookup returns CDR1 SNHLY and CDR2 FYNNEI. CDR3 nucleotide sequence: TGTGCCAGCAGACCAACGGTGCTAGGCATTCAGTACTTC. Amino acids: CASRPTVLGIQYF.

This rearrangement joins TRBV2 to TRBJ2-3; D unclear. V was pared by 7 bases and J by 0 bases, with 14 bases between. CDR1 and CDR2 (germline): SNHLY, FYNNEI. CDR3 length equals 15 residues. The CDR3 reads CASKPRAFSTDTQYF. The CDR3 DNA is TGTGCCAGCAAGCCGAGAGCTTTTAGCACAGATACGCAGTATTTT.

The table lists this clonotype with a count of one. For the CDR3, the DNA is TGCAGTGCGGCCCGGGGGCGGGGGGTAGAGACCCAGTACTTC. Its protein product is CSAARGRGVETQYF. The chain carries TRBV20-1 and TRBJ2-5, with 8 positions matching TRBD2. Unmatched junction bases numbered 10, after V lost 6 bases and J lost 4 bases. Germline values: CDR1 DFQATT, CDR2 SNEGSKA (reference sequence). The CDR3 runs to 14 residues.

J is TRBJ2-3 and V is TRBV20-1; TRBD2 agrees at 8 bases. V lost 0 bases to trimming and J lost 8 bases; unmatched junction nucleotides: 13. This CDR3 region has 16 residues. CDR1 is DFQATT, CDR2 SNEGSKA, per germline (reference sequence). The CDR3 DNA sequence: TGCAGTGCTAGAGACCCACGGGCGGGAGGCAAGGGTACGCAGTATTTT. Its translation: CSARDPRAGGKGTQYF.

This clonotype was seen a few times. This sequence joins TRBV4-3 and TRBJ2-1; D is possibly TRBD1 or TRBD2 (5 bases each). Germline loops: CDR1 LGHNA, CDR2 YSLEER. The CDR3 is made up of 13 amino acids. With 2 bases removed from V and 5 bases from J, the gap between germline ends came to 7 bases. The DNA of the CDR3 is TGCGCCAGCAGCCAACAGGGACACAATGAGCAGTTCTTC. Amino acids: CASSQQGHNEQFF.

This clonotype was seen more than once but under ten times. This chain uses TRBV10-3 with TRBJ1-2; no clear D gene. In germline, CDR1 is ENHRY, CDR2 SYGVKD. V gave up 4 bases and J gave up 2 bases, with 11 bases separating them. This CDR3 is 14 amino acids long. The CDR3 reads CAISVGSLNYGYTF. The CDR3 region has the DNA TGTGCCATCAGTGTCGGCAGCTTAAACTATGGCTACACCTTC.

This clonotype was seen a few times. CDR3 sequence reads: CASSSKGLAGDNEQFF. Written as DNA, the CDR3 is TGTGCCAGCAGCTCCAAAGGACTAGCGGGGGATAATGAGCAGTTCTTC. V usage is TRBV7-9 and J usage is TRBJ2-1; 13 positions match TRBD2. Germline trimming cut 4 bases from V and 7 bases from J; bases unmatched to any gene: 7. This CDR3 is built from 16 residues. Germline V gives CDR1 SEHNR, CDR2 FQNEAQ (reference sequence).

In its sample, this clonotype was seen a few times. Here the CDR3 DNA reads TGTGCCAGCAGCCAAAGGATGGCGGGGGGAGCTTTCTTT. Its protein product is CASSQRMAGGAFF. V gene TRBV7-2 combines with J gene TRBJ1-1, with D maybe TRBD1 (5 bases). With 5 bases removed from V and 10 bases from J, the gap between germline ends came to 17 bases. The CDR3 is made up of 13 amino acids. Germline V gene sequence: CDR1 SGHTA, CDR2 FQGNSA. Supplemented by reference TRBV7-2 and TRBJ1-1, the full variable domain reads GAGVSQSPSNKVTEKGKDVELRCDPISGHTALYWYRQSLGQGLEFLIYFQGNSAPDKSGLPSDRFSAERTGGSVSTLTIQRTQQEDSAVYLCASSQRMAGGAFFGQGTRLTVV.

This clonotype was observed many times. This chain uses TRBV6-2 or TRBV6-3 with TRBJ2-2; no definite D call. The CDR3 totals 12 residues. Germline CDR1 reads MNHEY; CDR2 reads SVGEGT. V was shortened by 8 bases and J by 6 bases, with 10 bases between the two germline ends. CDR3 loop: CASYNEAGELFF. The CDR3 DNA reads as TGTGCCAGCTACAACGAGGCCGGGGAGCTGTTTTTT.

This clonotype was seen only a few times. The V and J genes are TRBV24-1 and TRBJ2-5; 9 bases agree with TRBD2. There are 17 residues in the CDR3. After removal of 1 base from V and 2 bases from J, the junction contained 7 bases not matched to a gene. Germline assignment: CDR1 KGHDR and CDR2 SFDVKD. The CDR3 sequence is CATSDFVRGGRQETQYF. CDR3 DNA sequence: TGTGCCACCAGTGATTTTGTGCGGGGGGGGCGACAAGAGACCCAGTACTTC.

The chain has TRBV6-9 and TRBJ2-7; tentatively, D is TRBD1 (5 bases). V lost 0 bases to trimming and J lost 5 bases, with 17 bases between them. Germline CDR1 reads MNHGY; CDR2 reads SVAAGI. The CDR3 has 16 amino acids. Here the CDR3 reads CASSYSPPGCPNEQYF. In DNA form, the CDR3 reads TGTGCCAGCAGTTATTCCCCCCCAGGGTGCCCCAACGAGCAGTACTTC.

This chain uses TRBV13 with TRBJ2-7, with 7 bases aligning to TRBD1. Germline-derived CDR1 and CDR2 are PRHDT and FYEKMQ (reference sequence). J was trimmed by 6 bases and V by 1 base; bases with no gene match: 3. This CDR3 spans 13 amino acids. CDR3 bases: TGTGCCAGCAGCTTAGAGGGGGCTTTCGAGCAGTACTTC. Its translation: CASSLEGAFEQYF.

V is TRBV12-3 or TRBV12-4 and J is TRBJ2-2; 11 bases are a match to TRBD2. V lost 1 base, J lost 4 bases, and 5 bases stayed unmatched. This CDR3 is 17 amino acids long. CDR3 residues: CASSLEGLADFTGELFF. CDR3 DNA sequence: TGTGCCAGCAGTTTAGAGGGACTAGCGGATTTCACCGGGGAGCTGTTTTTT.

The chain has TRBV7-8 and TRBJ1-4, with a tentative D call TRBD1 (5 bases). Trimming shortened V by 5 bases and J by 0 bases, and 10 bases separated the two germline ends. Germline lookup yields CDR1 SGHVS and CDR2 FQNEAQ. The CDR3 is 15 residues long. CDR3 DNA sequence: TGTGCCAGCAGCGGCAGACAGACAACTAATGAAAAACTGTTTTTT. It is translated as CASSGRQTTNEKLFF.

The V gene is TRBV6-5, the J gene TRBJ2-5; D remains unclear. Germline CDR1 and CDR2: MNHEY and SVGAGI. With 2 bases removed from V and 7 bases from J, the gap between germline ends came to 8 bases. The CDR3 totals 12 residues. The CDR3 region has the DNA TGTGCCAGCAGTTACGGAGATGGGACCCAGTACTTC. It is translated as CASSYGDGTQYF.

V usage is TRBV20-1 and J usage is TRBJ2-3; possible D gene TRBD2, 6 bases. With 0 bases removed from V and 4 bases from J, the gap between germline ends came to 11 bases. Germline V gives CDR1 DFQATT, CDR2 SNEGSKA (reference sequence). CDR3 length equals 14 residues. The CDR3 coding sequence is TGCAGTGCTAGAGATTTGGGGGGTCCAGATACGCAGTATTTT. As protein: CSARDLGGPDTQYF.